This T cell receptor beta chain emerged from a study of chemoradiotherapy in HPV16-positive cancers. About the research overall: Candidate HPV-specific clones and shared TCR motifs came from a couple of HPV16-positive patients.

Per germline, CDR1 SGHNT and CDR2 YYREEE (reference sequence). The V segment lost 4 bases and the J segment 4 bases; nucleotides outside the gene matches: 7. The CDR3 runs to 14 residues. Broader study findings: Only a couple of HPV16-positive patients supplied the functional HPV-specificity definition. Candidate HPV-specific clones and E7-related TCR motifs grew in tumor during treatment. HPV-responsive T-cell expansion during chemoradiotherapy was linked to improved recurrence-free survival in HPV16-positive patients.

The table came from immunoSEQ multiplex PCR; TCRdb's copy has only in-frame clones and leaves some out. The sample contains about 12,000 clones, about 90% of which appear only once. Notes on this clone: Its antigen is unknown.

Sampling took place from a patient who underwent chemoradiotherapy. The rearrangement links TRBV5-4 to TRBJ2-7; 8 nucleotides line up with TRBD2. The source of this sequence is a human donor with HPV-associated anogenital cancer. The CDR3 spells CASSATSGPYEQYF. CDR3 sequence (DNA): TGTGCCAGCAGCGCCACTAGCGGCCCTTACGAGCAGTACTTC.